This entry describes one T cell receptor (beta chain). Its antigen is unknown. A much larger clone sits a single nucleotide away, making a read error possible. Moderately to severely active disease, a Clinical Activity Score of at least 3, a NOSPECS grade of at least 4, and a duration under 3 months were present in ophthalmopathy patients. The study excluded patients with uncontrolled infections, other autoimmune diseases, pregnancy or lactation. Diagnoses were established on the basis of clinical symptoms, serum thyroxine and TRAb, thyroid ultrasound, and orbital computed tomography. PBMCs were isolated from more than 9 ml of fresh peripheral blood by Ficoll-Paque density gradient centrifugation. Trizol reagent was used to extract total RNA, and RNA quality was then checked on an Agilent 2100 Bioanalyzer. The CDR1 and CDR2 encoded by the germline V gene are MNHNS and SASEGT. Inclusive of the bounding cysteine and phenylalanine, the CDR3 is 12 residues long. The only DNA kept is the CDR3, 36 bases in frame from the first base.

The TCR beta CDR3 regions were amplified from the RNA transcripts. For the first round of RT-PCR on the TCR CDR3, the HTBI primer set was used together with the Qiagen OneStep RT-PCR kit. A second multiplex PCR round built the libraries, followed by size selection and purification. Libraries were sequenced paired-end with 100 bp reads on an Illumina HiSeq2000. As for the original processing: SOAPnuke was used to process the raw data, with reads discarded if the reads contained adapters or uncalled bases, had a mean Phred below 15, or lacked an exact constant-primer or identifier match. High-quality paired reads were merged using COPE v1.2.5, and each unique nucleotide sequence was defined as a clonotype. MiTCR v1.1 was used to align clonotypes to the IMGT TRBV, TRBD and TRBJ reference segments. Only V-J combinations with frequency above 0.0001, covering approximately 99% of repertoires, were analysed. A TCS score was defined as the ratio of F50 (clonal expansion) to E x V (chaos), with BLOSUM62-based TCRdist applied between CDR3 peptides within each V-J. Welch's t-statistics and random forest reduced 500 to 550 V-J features to 13, which were used in a naive Bayes classifier (R e1071). Starting from the raw public reads, TCRdb applied fastp trimming at Q25, assembled clones with MiXCR and retained in-frame beta chains. All rows with the same CDR3 protein become a single entry with the most common DNA and genes. TCRdb assigned the V and J calls; the authors' analysis was not used. The sample records fewer than 500,000 distinct CDR3 sequences, about 15% of which are singletons. 15% to 20% of the sample comes from the top ten.

The record originates from a study of T cells in Graves' hyperthyroidism and ophthalmopathy (dated by TCRdb to the late 2010s). About the study as a whole: Peripheral blood samples were taken at initial diagnosis, before any treatment was given. In addition, the study compared T-cell repertoires in thyroid tissue and in blood from about 6 Graves' hyperthyroidism patients. TCR Vbeta CDR3 sequencing of 120 to 150 peripheral blood samples (around 45 ophthalmopathy, 75 to 80 hyperthyroidism and roughly 17 progressor patients) is reported in the paper. To identify distinguishing TCR V-J signatures, a discovery cohort of around 100 patients was used, comprising 40 to 45 with Graves' ophthalmopathy and around 60 with stable Graves' hyperthyroidism. For training and testing, the roughly 100 patients in the discovery cohort were randomly divided in a 7:3 ratio. Whether ophthalmopathy could be predicted prospectively was tested in an independent validation cohort made up of fewer than 20 hyperthyroidism patients plus 17 patients who later progressed to ophthalmopathy. After sampling, hyperthyroidism patients received methimazole starting at 30 mg daily, and ophthalmopathy patients received high-dose intravenous methylprednisolone. Results and caveats for the whole study, not just this receptor: No statistical method was used to fix the sample size in advance, and group allocation was not hidden from the investigators. A model built on a 13 V-J signature distinguished ophthalmopathy from stable hyperthyroidism, reaching over 85% sensitivity and about 81% specificity in cross-validation and 80%/75% in testing. During validation, the model predicted progression to ophthalmopathy a median of approximately six months ahead of onset, with around 65% sensitivity and about 75% specificity. Most expanded thyroid clonotypes (frequency above 0.001) were also detected in blood, a finding suggesting that blood repertoires may reflect thyroid immune responses.

Sequencing input: blood. The TCR comes from a woman in her 30s with Graves' ophthalmopathy. The chain joins TRBV6-1 to TRBJ2-1; confidence is insufficient to name the D gene. The nucleotides are TGTGCCAGCAGTGAAGCCCGTAATGAGAAGTTCTTC. It translates as CASSEARNEKFF.